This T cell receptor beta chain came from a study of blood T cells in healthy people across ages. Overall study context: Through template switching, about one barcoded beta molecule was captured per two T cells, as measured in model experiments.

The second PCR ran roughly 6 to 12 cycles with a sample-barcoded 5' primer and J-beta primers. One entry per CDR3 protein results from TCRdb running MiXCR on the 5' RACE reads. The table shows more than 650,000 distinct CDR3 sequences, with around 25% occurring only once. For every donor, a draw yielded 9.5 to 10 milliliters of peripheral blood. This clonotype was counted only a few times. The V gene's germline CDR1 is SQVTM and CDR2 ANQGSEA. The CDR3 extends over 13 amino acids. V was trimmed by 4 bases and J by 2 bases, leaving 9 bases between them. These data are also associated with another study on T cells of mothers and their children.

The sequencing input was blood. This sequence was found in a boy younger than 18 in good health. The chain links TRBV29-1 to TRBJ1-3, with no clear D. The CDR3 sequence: CSVVVQTGNTIYF. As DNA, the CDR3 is TGCAGCGTTGTAGTTCAGACTGGAAACACCATATATTTT.